This T cell receptor (beta chain) stems from a study of blood T cells in healthy people across ages. Study-level findings and limits: Older age coincided with a roughly linear decline in TCR beta diversity per million T cells. Naive CD4+ cells and diversity were both higher in long-lived donors than in aged donors.

This clonotype was found a few times. Its antigen is as yet unknown. The use of a sample-barcoded 5' primer and a J-beta primer mix characterized a second PCR of roughly 6 to 11 cycles. All samples yielded 3 million or more CDR3-containing paired-end reads. TCRdb reprocessed the 5' RACE reads with MiXCR, giving one entry per CDR3 protein. The sample yields 780,000 or so distinct CDR3 sequences, 25% seen once. Donors each provided roughly 11 milliliters of peripheral blood. V was trimmed by 5 bases and J by 3 bases, leaving 17 bases between them. Germline values: CDR1 SGHTA, CDR2 FQGNSA. The CDR3 is 15 residues long. These data were also reused for a study on T cells of mothers and their children.

The gene calls are TRBV7-2 and TRBJ2-7, with D perhaps TRBD1 or TRBD2 (7 bases each). The specimen sequenced was blood. The sequence derives from a boy younger than 18 in good health. In nucleotides, the CDR3 is TGTGCCAGCAGCCCCGACTCAGGGGGGGGCTACGAGCAGTACTTC. This translates into CASSPDSGGGYEQYF.